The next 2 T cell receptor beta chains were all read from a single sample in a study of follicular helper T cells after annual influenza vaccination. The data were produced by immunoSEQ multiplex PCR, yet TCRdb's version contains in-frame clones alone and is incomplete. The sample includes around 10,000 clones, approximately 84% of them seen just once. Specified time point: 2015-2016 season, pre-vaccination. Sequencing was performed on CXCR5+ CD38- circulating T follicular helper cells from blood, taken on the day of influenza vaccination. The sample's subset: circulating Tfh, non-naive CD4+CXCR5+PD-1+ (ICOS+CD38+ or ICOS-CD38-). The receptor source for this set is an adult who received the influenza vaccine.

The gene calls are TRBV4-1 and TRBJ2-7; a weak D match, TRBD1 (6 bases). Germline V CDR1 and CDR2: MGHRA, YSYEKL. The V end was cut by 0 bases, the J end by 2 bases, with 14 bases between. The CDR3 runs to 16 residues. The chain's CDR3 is CASSQDLRGFTYEQYF. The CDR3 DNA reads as TGCGCCAGCAGCCAAGATCTTAGGGGGTTCACCTACGAGCAGTACTTC.

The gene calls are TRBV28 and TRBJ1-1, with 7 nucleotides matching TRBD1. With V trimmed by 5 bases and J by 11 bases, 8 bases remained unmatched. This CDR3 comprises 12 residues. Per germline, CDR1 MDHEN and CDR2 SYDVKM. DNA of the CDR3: TGTGCCAGCAGTCCCCCTGACAGGGCTGCTTTCTTT. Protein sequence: CASSPPDRAAFF. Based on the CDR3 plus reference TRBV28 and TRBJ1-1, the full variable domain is DVKVTQSSRYLVKRTGEKVFLECVQDMDHENMFWYRQDPGLGLRLIYFSYDVKMKEKGDIPEGYSVSREKKERFSLILESASTNQTSMYLCASSPPDRAAFFGQGTRLTVV.